The text below deals with one T cell receptor beta chain. Its target is not known. CDR3 length: 14 amino acids. Trimming cost V 3 bases and J 7 bases, with 13 bases left between them. Germline CDR1 is MGHDK and CDR2 is SYGVNS. Donors came from a validation cohort of fewer than 150 subjects, distinct from the first 666-subject cohort. This specimen belongs to a study of cytomegalovirus exposure and HLA in healthy donors. Repertoires were generated with immunoSEQ multiplex PCR, while TCRdb's copy carries only in-frame clones and drops some. The table shows about 120,000 clones, with roughly 89% occurring only once. Regarding the study as a whole: In vitro confirmation showed a few CMV-associated chains to be CMV antigen specific. Reportedly, cytomegalovirus status was diagnosed with high sensitivity and specificity. The authors enumerated over 150 TCR beta chains as linked to cytomegalovirus.

Sequenced material: PBMCs. The J gene is TRBJ2-1, the V gene TRBV25-1; D possibly corresponds to TRBD1 (5 bases). The sequence was obtained from a woman between 18 and 30 years old in good health and CMV-seronegative. The CDR3 DNA sequence: TGTGCCAGCAGTGACCTCGGCAGGGATAATGAGCAGTTCTTC. This codes for CASSDLGRDNEQFF.